The 4 T cell receptor beta chains presented below share a single source sample, sequenced in a study of blood T cell repertoires in COVID-19. Only in-frame clones appear in the TCRdb table, and some are missing; sequencing was by immunoSEQ multiplex PCR. Found here are about 350,000 clones, roughly nine tenths of them singletons; the top ten hold 3.9%. The sample was peripheral blood. The receptors shown here come from a woman aged 60 to 75 with COVID-19, enrolled during active disease.

The J gene is TRBJ1-6, the V gene TRBV5-5; D uncertain. The germline CDR1 and CDR2 sequences are SGHKS and YYEKEE (reference sequence). The length of the CDR3 is 13 residues. Deletions cut 4 bases from V and 7 bases from J, with 9 bases between. The CDR3 spells CASSPGVNSPLHF. The CDR3 DNA reads as TGTGCCAGCAGCCCAGGTGTCAATTCACCCCTCCACTTT. Complete variable domain (other parts from reference TRBV5-5 and TRBJ1-6): DAGVTQSPTHLIKTRGQQVTLRCSPISGHKSVSWYQQVLGQGPQFIFQYYEKEERGRGNFPDRFSARQFPNYSSELNVNALLLGDSALYLCASSPGVNSPLHFGNGTRLTVT.

The V and J genes are TRBV6-6 and TRBJ1-6, with D possibly matching TRBD1 (6 bases). The germline CDR1 and CDR2 sequences are MNHNY and SVGAGI (reference sequence). V dropped 2 bases and J dropped 4 bases, with 6 bases sitting between them. This CDR3 is built from 14 residues. The CDR3 DNA is TGTGCCAGCAGTTACACAGGGTATAATTCACCCCTCCACTTT. This gives the protein CASSYTGYNSPLHF.

This clone was seen once. The rearrangement links TRBV28 to TRBJ1-1; 9 positions agree with TRBD1. Germline V gene sequence: CDR1 MDHEN, CDR2 SYDVKM. The trim removed 3 bases at V and 11 bases at J, leaving 4 bases unmatched. The CDR3 runs 12 residues. This chain's CDR3 is CASSLGTGWAFF. CDR3 coding DNA: TGTGCCAGCAGTTTGGGGACAGGGTGGGCTTTCTTT.

This chain joins TRBV2 and TRBJ2-7; 9 bases fit TRBD1. The CDR3 covers 16 residues. Germline lookup yields CDR1 SNHLY and CDR2 FYNNEI. V trimming: 8 bases; J trimming: 5 bases; junction bases outside the gene matches: 16. CDR3 residues: CASRRASWTGDNEQYF. The CDR3 DNA follows: TGTGCCAGCCGACGAGCCAGCTGGACAGGGGACAACGAGCAGTACTTC.